Given below is one TCR beta chain in context. What it binds is unknown. The data originate from a study of T cell repertoires in cytomegalovirus infection. V gave up 0 bases and J gave up 8 bases; unmatched junction bases: 11. Germline V lookup: CDR1 SNHLY, CDR2 FYNNEI. This CDR3 has 16 amino acids. MiXCR, applied by TCRdb to the reads, yields one record per CDR3 protein. The data contain just under 550,000 distinct CDR3 sequences, approximately 25% of them seen just once; the ten biggest clones take up approximately 13%. Study-level points and caveats: HLA-C-restricted CMV clonotypes gave the most frequent clonotype in two of eight donors.

The source material was PBMCs. The TCR sequence derives from a human donor in good health (CMV status not recorded). Some clones in this sample may be carry-over from other donors' samples. The chain carries TRBV2 and TRBJ2-5, with 8 bases that match TRBD2. CDR3 protein: CASSEAGRGAQTTQYF. The CDR3 region has the DNA TGTGCCAGCAGTGAAGCCGGGCGGGGGGCGCAAACCACCCAGTACTTC.